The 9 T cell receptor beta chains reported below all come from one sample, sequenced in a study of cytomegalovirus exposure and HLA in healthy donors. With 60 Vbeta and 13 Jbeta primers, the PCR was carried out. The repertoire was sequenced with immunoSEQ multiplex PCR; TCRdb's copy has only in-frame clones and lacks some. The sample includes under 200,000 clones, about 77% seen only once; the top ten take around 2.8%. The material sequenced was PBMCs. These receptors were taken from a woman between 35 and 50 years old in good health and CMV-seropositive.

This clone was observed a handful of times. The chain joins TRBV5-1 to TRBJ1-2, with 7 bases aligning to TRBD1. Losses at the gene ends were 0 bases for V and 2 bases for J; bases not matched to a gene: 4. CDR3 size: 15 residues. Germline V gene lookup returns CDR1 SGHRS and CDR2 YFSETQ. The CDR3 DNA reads TGCGCCAGCAGCTTGGGGGGGACAGAAAACTATGGCTACACCTTC. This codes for CASSLGGTENYGYTF. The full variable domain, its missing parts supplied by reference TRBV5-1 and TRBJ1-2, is KAGVTQTPRYLIKTRGQQVTLSCSPISGHRSVSWYQQTPGQGLQFLFEYFSETQRNKGNFPGRFSGRQFSNSRSEMNVSTLELGDSALYLCASSLGGTENYGYTFGSGTRLTVV.

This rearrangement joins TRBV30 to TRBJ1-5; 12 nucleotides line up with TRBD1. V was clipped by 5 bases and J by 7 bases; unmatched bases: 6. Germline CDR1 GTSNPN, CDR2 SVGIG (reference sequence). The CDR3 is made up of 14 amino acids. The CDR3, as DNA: TGTGCCTGGGGGACAGGGGGCTCGGGGCAGCCCCAGCATTTT. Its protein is CAWGTGGSGQPQHF.

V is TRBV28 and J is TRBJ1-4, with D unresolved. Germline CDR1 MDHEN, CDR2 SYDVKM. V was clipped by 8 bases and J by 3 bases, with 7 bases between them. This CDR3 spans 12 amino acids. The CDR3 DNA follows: TGTGCCAGCGCAGGTTCTAATGAAAAACTGTTTTTT. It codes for CASAGSNEKLFF.

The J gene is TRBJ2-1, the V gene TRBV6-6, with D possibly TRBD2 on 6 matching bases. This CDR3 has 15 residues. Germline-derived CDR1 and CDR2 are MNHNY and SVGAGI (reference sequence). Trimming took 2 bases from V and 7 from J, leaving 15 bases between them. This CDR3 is CASSYGRERDNEQFF. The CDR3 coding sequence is TGTGCCAGCAGTTACGGACGGGAGAGGGATAATGAGCAGTTCTTC.

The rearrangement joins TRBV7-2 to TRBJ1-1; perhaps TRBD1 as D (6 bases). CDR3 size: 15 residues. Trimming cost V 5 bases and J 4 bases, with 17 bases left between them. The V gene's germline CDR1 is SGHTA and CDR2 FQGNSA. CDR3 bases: TGTGCCAGCAGCCCCGGGCGGGGGCTAGGCACTGAAGCTTTCTTT. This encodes CASSPGRGLGTEAFF. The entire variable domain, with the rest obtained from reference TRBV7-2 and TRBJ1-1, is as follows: GAGVSQSPSNKVTEKGKDVELRCDPISGHTALYWYRQSLGQGLEFLIYFQGNSAPDKSGLPSDRFSAERTGGSVSTLTIQRTQQEDSAVYLCASSPGRGLGTEAFFGQGTRLTVV.

CDR3 sequence: CAWSFSNTGELFF. For the CDR3, the DNA is TGTGCCTGGAGTTTCTCGAACACCGGGGAGCTGTTTTTT. The rearrangement uses TRBV30 and TRBJ2-2, with no clear D. This CDR3 region has 13 residues. Germline V gene sequence: CDR1 GTSNPN, CDR2 SVGIG (reference sequence). Trimming stripped 2 bases from V and 0 bases from J, with 4 bases between.

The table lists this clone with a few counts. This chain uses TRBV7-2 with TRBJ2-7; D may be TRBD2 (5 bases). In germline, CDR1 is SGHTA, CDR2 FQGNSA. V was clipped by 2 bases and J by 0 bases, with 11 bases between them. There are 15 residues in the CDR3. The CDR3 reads CASSLTPGNSYEQYF. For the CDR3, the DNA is TGTGCCAGCAGCTTAACCCCCGGGAACTCCTACGAGCAGTACTTC. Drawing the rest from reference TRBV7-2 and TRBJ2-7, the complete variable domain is GAGVSQSPSNKVTEKGKDVELRCDPISGHTALYWYRQSLGQGLEFLIYFQGNSAPDKSGLPSDRFSAERTGGSVSTLTIQRTQQEDSAVYLCASSLTPGNSYEQYFGPGTRLTVT.

CDR3 loop: CASSFTGMGANVLTF. CDR3 coding DNA: TGTGCCAGCAGCTTCACAGGGATGGGGGCCAACGTCCTGACTTTC. This chain links TRBV5-6 with TRBJ2-6, with D possibly matching TRBD1 (6 bases). The ends were cut back, 2 bases at V and 4 bases at J, with 10 bases in the middle. CDR3 length: 15 residues. Germline assignment: CDR1 SGHDT and CDR2 YYEEEE.

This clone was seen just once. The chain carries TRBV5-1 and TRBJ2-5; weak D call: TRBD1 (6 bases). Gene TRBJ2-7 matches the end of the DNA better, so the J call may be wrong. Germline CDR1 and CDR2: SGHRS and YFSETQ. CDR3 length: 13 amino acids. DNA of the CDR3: TGCGCCAGCAGCGTCCAGGGGAGTAGCGAGCAGTACTTC. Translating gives CASSVQGSSEQYF.